The rows below give T cell receptor beta chains drawn from one sample of a study of radiation and T cells in renal cell carcinoma. Clones were sequenced by immunoSEQ multiplex PCR, and TCRdb holds only the in-frame ones, with some missing. The sample lists some 100,000 clones, roughly four fifths occurring once. This sample comprised blood, obtained from a patient whose treatment included radiotherapy and nephrectomy. The source of these receptors is a man in his sixties with renal cell carcinoma. The CDR3 runs from the conserved cysteine through the conserved F or W.

v_call	j_call	cdr3_length	cdr3_aa
TRBV5-6	TRBJ2-3	15	CASRHSGRAQDTQYF
TRBV4-3	TRBJ2-1	15	CASSQVAGSNNEQFF
TRBV4-1	TRBJ1-1	16	CASSYIFGTGVGIAFF
TRBV7-8	TRBJ2-5	15	CASSLGRVGRETQYF
TRBV7-2	TRBJ2-5	19	CASSPPRGPGLANQETQYF
TRBV6-6	TRBJ1-3	13	CASSTPPGNTIYF
TRBV28	TRBJ2-2	15	CASSRQGAFTGELFF
TRBV4-1	TRBJ2-7	14	CASSQAGGPYEQYF
TRBV19	TRBJ2-7	14	CASSIAVSSYEQYF
TRBV27	TRBJ2-7	14	CASTVAGGGDEQYF